The 32 T cell receptor beta chains in this list originate from one sample, sequenced in a study of T cells in narcolepsy. Sequenced by immunoSEQ multiplex PCR; TCRdb stores in-frame clones only, minus some. In the table there are roughly 34,000 clones, approximately 84% of which are singletons. Sequenced sample: CD45RA- memory CD4+ T cells from PBMCs. Source of these receptors: a human donor with narcolepsy.

This chain links TRBV7-2 with TRBJ2-3; D is perhaps TRBD1 (6 bases). Germline V gene lookup returns CDR1 SGHTA and CDR2 FQGNSA. Trimming removed 1 base from V and 3 bases from J, with 8 bases in between. The CDR3 contains 14 residues. CDR3 residues: CASSLDRVTDTQYF. In nucleotides, the CDR3 is TGTGCCAGCAGCTTAGACAGGGTAACAGATACGCAGTATTTT.

The J gene is TRBJ1-1, the V gene TRBV7-9; tentative D call: TRBD1 (5 bases). V shed 3 bases and J shed 3 bases, with 8 bases lying between them. The CDR3 is 13 residues long. Germline V gene sequence: CDR1 SEHNR, CDR2 FQNEAQ (reference sequence). The CDR3 nucleotides are TGTGCCAGCAGCTTCGGCAGGGACACTGAAGCTTTCTTT. Translation gives CASSFGRDTEAFF.

The chain combines TRBV6-6 with TRBJ1-1, with 7 bases aligning to TRBD1. V lost 5 bases and J lost 5; bases outside the gene matches: 5. This CDR3 is built from 13 residues. Germline CDR1 is MNHNY and CDR2 is SVGAGI (reference sequence). CDR3 loop: CASSILQGTEAFF. CDR3 DNA sequence: TGTGCCAGCAGTATCTTACAGGGGACTGAAGCTTTCTTT.

The chain combines TRBV30 with TRBJ1-2, with D unresolved. Trimming pared 0 bases from V and 6 bases from J, leaving 14 bases between. The length of the CDR3 is 14 residues. Looked up from germline, CDR1 is GTSNPN and CDR2 is SVGIG (reference sequence). The CDR3 region is CAWSVSPRTDGYTF. The DNA for the CDR3 is TGTGCCTGGAGTGTATCCCCAAGGACGGATGGCTACACCTTC.

This sequence joins TRBV19 and TRBJ2-5; either TRBD1 or TRBD2 may fit D (5 bases each). Judging by the DNA end, TRBJ2-7 fits better; the J call may be wrong. The CDR3 spans 15 residues. The germline V gene encodes CDR1 LNHDA and CDR2 SQIVND (reference sequence). CDR3 DNA: TGTGCCAGTAGAGCCGGGACGGAGGCCGTCTACGAGCAGTACTTC. Amino acid sequence: CASRAGTEAVYEQYF.

V gene TRBV6-5 combines with J gene TRBJ2-3; the D gene could be TRBD1 or TRBD2 (6 bases each). There are 15 residues in the CDR3. Germline V CDR1 and CDR2: MNHEY, SVGAGI. Trimming cost V 4 bases and J 2 bases, with 13 bases left between them. The CDR3 sequence: CASSSQGGSTDTQYF. DNA of the CDR3: TGTGCCAGCAGTTCACAGGGAGGTTCCACAGATACGCAGTATTTT.

The rearrangement joins TRBV10-3 to TRBJ2-7; D may be TRBD1 or TRBD2 (5 bases each). The CDR3 is 13 amino acids. The V gene lost 6 bases and the J gene lost 2 bases, with 11 bases spanning the gap. Germline CDR1 and CDR2: ENHRY and SYGVKD. Written as DNA, the CDR3 is TGTGCCATCAGGGGGGACGCTGCCTACGAGCAGTACGTC. Translated: CAIRGDAAYEQYV.

This clone was seen more than once but under ten times. The chain combines TRBV4-1 with TRBJ2-1; D remains ambiguous. The CDR3 is 17 amino acids. Germline assignment: CDR1 MGHRA and CDR2 YSYEKL. V shed 3 bases and J shed 0 bases, with 15 bases lying between them. Here the CDR3 DNA reads TGCGCCAGCAGCCATGCCCGGACGCCGAGCTCCTACAATGAGCAGTTCTTC. Translated, it gives CASSHARTPSSYNEQFF.

The CDR3 DNA follows: TGTGCCAGCAGCGGCCAGACAGGGGGCGATACGCAGTATTTT. This encodes CASSGQTGGDTQYF. The V gene is TRBV9, the J gene TRBJ2-3; 10 bases are a match to TRBD1. This CDR3 has 14 amino acids. With 3 bases clipped from V and 6 bases from J, the junction kept 4 bases outside the gene matches. Germline V CDR1 and CDR2: SGDLS, YYNGEE.

This clone has a single count. V and J are TRBV28 and TRBJ2-5; 11 bases map to TRBD1. The J call is doubtful: the DNA matches TRBJ2-7 better. Germline values: CDR1 MDHEN, CDR2 SYDVKM. The CDR3 has 16 amino acids. Here the CDR3 reads CASSFPPGTGGSEQYF. As DNA, the CDR3 is TGTGCCAGCAGTTTCCCCCCCGGGACAGGGGGATCCGAGCAGTACTTC.

J is TRBJ2-6 and V is TRBV19, with D possibly being TRBD1 (6 bases). CDR1 and CDR2 from the germline V gene are LNHDA and SQIVND (reference sequence). The V end was cut by 6 bases, the J end by 1 base, with 16 bases between. This CDR3 spans 17 amino acids. The DNA for the CDR3 is TGTGCCAGTAGGCTGGGCAGGGGCTCTTCTGGGGCCAACGTCCTGACTTTC. It specifies CASRLGRGSSGANVLTF.

The V and J genes are TRBV19 and TRBJ2-3; D gene ambiguous. The V and J ends lost 0 bases and 0 bases respectively, with 16 bases between them. This CDR3 region has 18 residues. The germline V gene has CDR1 LNHDA and CDR2 SQIVND (reference sequence). The CDR3 reads CASSIDQRGYISTDTQYF. For the CDR3, the DNA is TGTGCCAGTAGTATAGATCAGCGAGGTTACATTAGCACAGATACGCAGTATTTT. Full variable domain (outside the CDR3, taken from reference TRBV19 and TRBJ2-3): DGGITQSPKYLFRKEGQNVTLSCEQNLNHDAMYWYRQDPGQGLRLIYYSQIVNDFQKGDIAEGYSVSREKKESFPLTVTSAQKNPTAFYLCASSIDQRGYISTDTQYFGPGTRLTVL.

The CDR3 loop is CASSIRDRGHYGYTF. CDR3 bases: TGTGCCAGCAGCATTCGGGACAGGGGACACTATGGCTACACCTTC. The chain carries TRBV7-2 and TRBJ1-2, with TRBD1 identical over 10 bases. V trimming: 5 bases; J trimming: 3 bases; junction bases outside the gene matches: 6. This CDR3 comprises 15 residues. CDR1 and CDR2 from the germline V gene are SGHTA and FQGNSA.

On this clone: One end of the junction fails to match germline, which may point to a read error. The rearrangement uses TRBV28 and TRBJ1-3; the match to TRBD1 covers 9 bases. The CDR3 extends over 14 amino acids. Germline CDR1 reads MDHEN; CDR2 reads SYDVKM. The CDR3 nucleotides read TGTGCCAGCAGTTTAGGAGGGACAGGGCAGCCACGAAGTTTT. It yields the protein CASSLGGTGQPRSF.

The rearrangement joins TRBV11-2 to TRBJ1-3, with a possible D match to TRBD1 (5 bases). The CDR3 loop spans 16 amino acids. CDR1 and CDR2 (germline): SGHAT, FQNNGV. Trimming left V 5 bases short and J 0 bases short, with 14 bases between. The CDR3: CASSVKPGDSGNTIYF. Here the CDR3 DNA reads TGTGCCAGCAGCGTAAAGCCGGGGGACTCTGGAAACACCATATATTTT.

As for this clone: One junction end does not reproduce the germline sequence, and a read error may be involved. This chain uses TRBV25-1 with TRBJ2-3, with no clear D. The CDR3 is 11 residues long. CDR1 and CDR2 (germline): MGHDK, SYGVNS. This CDR3 reads CASSESLAPVF. In nucleotides, the CDR3 is TGTGCCAGCAGTGAATCGTTGGCTCCGGTTTTT.

V gene TRBV11-2 combines with J gene TRBJ1-2; D remains ambiguous. The CDR3 extends over 14 amino acids. Trimming shortened V by 1 base and J by 4 bases, and 10 bases separated the two germline ends. Germline V CDR1 and CDR2: SGHAT, FQNNGV. CDR3 loop: CASSLVRAVYGYTF. DNA of the CDR3: TGTGCCAGCAGCTTAGTTCGGGCCGTCTATGGCTACACCTTC. Based on the CDR3 plus reference TRBV11-2 and TRBJ1-2, the full variable domain is EAGVAQSPRYKIIEKRQSVAFWCNPISGHATLYWYQQILGQGPKLLIQFQNNGVVDDSQLPKDRFSAERLKGVDSTLKIQPAKLEDSAVYLCASSLVRAVYGYTFGSGTRLTVV.

This chain connects TRBV10-1 to TRBJ2-3; the match to TRBD2 covers 8 bases. J gave up 2 bases and V 4 bases, and 5 bases lay outside the gene matches. Germline V gene lookup returns CDR1 WNHNN and CDR2 SYGVQD (reference sequence). The CDR3 loop spans 15 amino acids. The CDR3 DNA is TGCGCCAGCAGTGGGACGGGGGGGCCCACAGATACGCAGTATTTT. Amino acids: CASSGTGGPTDTQYF.

This clone was recorded once. CDR3 in amino acids: CAWTAGQGGNQPQHF. For the CDR3, the DNA is TGTGCCTGGACGGCAGGACAAGGGGGCAATCAGCCCCAGCATTTT. The chain couples TRBV30 to TRBJ1-5, with TRBD1 as a possible D gene (5 bases). Germline V gives CDR1 GTSNPN, CDR2 SVGIG (reference sequence). V was pared by 4 bases and J by 2 bases, with 15 bases between. The CDR3 contains 15 residues.

In DNA, the CDR3 is TGCAGCGCGGGACAGGGTCGGCAAGAGACCCAGTACTTC. Translated, it gives CSAGQGRQETQYF. This chain joins TRBV29-1 and TRBJ2-5; TRBD1 matches at 9 bases. Germline assignment: CDR1 SQVTM and CDR2 ANQGSEA. The CDR3 runs 13 residues. V lost 7 bases, J lost 2 bases, and 5 bases stayed unmatched.

The rearrangement links TRBV4-2 to TRBJ2-5, with 15 bases matching TRBD2. CDR3 size: 18 residues. Germline CDR1 and CDR2: LGHNA and YNFKEQ. The V and J ends lost 1 base and 9 bases, in that order; junction bases with no gene match: 12. The CDR3 region has the DNA TGTGCCAGCAGCCAAGTTGGACTAGCGGGGGGGAAGGTTGTCGCCCAGTACTTC. It yields the protein CASSQVGLAGGKVVAQYF.

This rearrangement joins TRBV5-6 to TRBJ1-2, with TRBD1 matching 10 bases. The junction had 4 bases not matched to a gene; V was cut back by 0 bases and J by 5 bases. The length of the CDR3 is 15 residues. In germline, CDR1 is SGHDT, CDR2 YYEEEE. CDR3 nucleotide sequence: TGTGCCAGCAGCTTGGGGGACAGGGGTGCTTATGGCTACACCTTC. It yields the protein CASSLGDRGAYGYTF. Together with reference TRBV5-6 and TRBJ1-2, the CDR3 gives the full variable domain: DAGVTQSPTHLIKTRGQQVTLRCSPKSGHDTVSWYQQALGQGPQFIFQYYEEEERQRGNFPDRFSGHQFPNYSSELNVNALLLGDSALYLCASSLGDRGAYGYTFGSGTRLTVV.

V usage is TRBV5-1 and J usage is TRBJ2-3; 11 nucleotides line up with TRBD2. The V segment lost 0 bases and the J segment 1 base; nucleotides outside the gene matches: 4. Per the germline V gene, CDR1 is SGHRS and CDR2 is YFSETQ. The CDR3 loop spans 17 amino acids. This chain's CDR3 is CASSLGSGGAGTDTQYF. CDR3 nucleotide sequence: TGCGCCAGCAGCTTGGGTAGCGGGGGGGCCGGCACAGATACGCAGTATTTT. The whole variable domain, remainder taken from reference TRBV5-1 and TRBJ2-3, is KAGVTQTPRYLIKTRGQQVTLSCSPISGHRSVSWYQQTPGQGLQFLFEYFSETQRNKGNFPGRFSGRQFSNSRSEMNVSTLELGDSALYLCASSLGSGGAGTDTQYFGPGTRLTVL.

The chain has TRBV9 and TRBJ1-6, with D perhaps matching TRBD1 (5 bases). V lost 2 bases, J lost 9 bases, and 12 bases lay in between. The CDR3 is made up of 14 amino acids. Germline-derived CDR1 and CDR2 are SGDLS and YYNGEE. DNA of the CDR3: TGTGCCAGCAGCGTTCAGGAGAGGGGTTCACCCCTCCACTTT. Amino acid sequence: CASSVQERGSPLHF.

The J gene is TRBJ2-7, the V gene TRBV5-1; D may be TRBD2 (6 bases). The CDR3 runs 13 residues. The germline CDR1 and CDR2 sequences are SGHRS and YFSETQ. Trimming removed 1 base from V and 6 bases from J, with 11 bases in between. CDR3 DNA: TGCGCCAGCAGCTTGACAAGGGAGGTCGAGCAGTACGTC. It yields the protein CASSLTREVEQYV.

The chain has TRBV11-3 and TRBJ2-1; 7 bases line up with TRBD1. V shed 2 bases and J 7 bases; nucleotides not matched to a gene: 11. CDR1 SGHNT and CDR2 YENEEA come from the germline V gene. The CDR3 runs 16 residues. This chain's CDR3 is CASSLSAGGNGNEQFF. The CDR3 DNA reads as TGTGCCAGCAGCTTAAGCGCAGGGGGAAATGGGAATGAGCAGTTCTTC.

This sequence joins TRBV15 and TRBJ2-7, with 7 bases aligning to TRBD1. The CDR3 has 13 amino acids. Trimming took 4 bases from V and 4 from J; bases not matched to a gene: 4. Germline-derived CDR1 and CDR2 are LNHNV and YYDKDF (reference sequence). The DNA for the CDR3 is TGTGCCACCAGCAAAGACAGGGTATACGAGCAGTACTTC. Translated, it gives CATSKDRVYEQYF.

This chain joins TRBV11-2 and TRBJ2-5; D tentatively reads TRBD1 or TRBD2 (5 bases each). The CDR3 length is 12 residues. V lost 5 bases and J 5 bases, leaving 9 bases between the germline ends. CDR1 and CDR2 (germline): SGHAT, FQNNGV. CDR3 bases: TGTGCCAGCAGCCGACAGCGGGAGACCCAGTACTTC. This translates into CASSRQRETQYF.

The rearrangement links TRBV6-6 to TRBJ1-6, with a possible D match to TRBD1 (6 bases). Trimming took off 6 bases at V and 7 bases at J, with 13 bases between the two ends. The CDR3 sequence is 14 residues long. Germline assignment: CDR1 MNHNY and CDR2 SVGAGI (reference sequence). The CDR3 DNA sequence: TGTGCCAGCAGGGGCGACAGGTGGAATTCACCCCTCCACTTT. Protein: CASRGDRWNSPLHF.

V is TRBV11-3 and J is TRBJ2-1; D gene unclear. The length of the CDR3 is 13 residues. V dropped 5 bases and J dropped 8 bases, with 13 bases sitting between them. CDR1 and CDR2 from the germline V gene are SGHNT and YENEEA. This CDR3 is CASSRLVGYEQFF. In nucleotides, the CDR3 is TGTGCCAGCAGCCGGCTAGTGGGATATGAGCAGTTCTTC.

The rearrangement uses TRBV4-3 and TRBJ1-1; D unclear. Trimming removed 1 base from V and 11 bases from J, with 14 bases in between. CDR3 size: 13 residues. Germline CDR1 and CDR2: LGHNA and YSLEER. CDR3 DNA: TGCGCCAGCAGCCAAGCTGGGGTTTCGGGCGCTTTCTTT. It yields the protein CASSQAGVSGAFF.

Only one count was recorded for this clone. This chain connects TRBV2 to TRBJ1-5; D might be TRBD1 (6 bases). Germline assignment: CDR1 SNHLY and CDR2 FYNNEI. The V and J ends lost 2 bases and 7 bases respectively, with 18 bases between them. The CDR3 length is 16 residues. The CDR3 DNA sequence: TGTGCCAGCAGTGAAAGGAGGACAGTGGGAAACCAGCCCCAGCATTTT. Amino acid sequence: CASSERRTVGNQPQHF.